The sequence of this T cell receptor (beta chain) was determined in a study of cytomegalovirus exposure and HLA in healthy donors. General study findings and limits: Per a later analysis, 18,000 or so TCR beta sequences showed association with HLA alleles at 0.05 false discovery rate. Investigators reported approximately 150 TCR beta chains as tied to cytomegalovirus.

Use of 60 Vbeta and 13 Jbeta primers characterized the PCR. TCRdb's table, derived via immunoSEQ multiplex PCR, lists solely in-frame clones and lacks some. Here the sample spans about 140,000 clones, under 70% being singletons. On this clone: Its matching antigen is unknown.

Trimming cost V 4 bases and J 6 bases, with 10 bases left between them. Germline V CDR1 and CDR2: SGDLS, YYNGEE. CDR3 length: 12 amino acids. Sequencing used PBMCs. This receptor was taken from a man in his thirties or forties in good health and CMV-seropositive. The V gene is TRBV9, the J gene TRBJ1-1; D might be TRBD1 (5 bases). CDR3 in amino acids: CASSPMTAEAFF. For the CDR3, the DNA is TGTGCCAGCAGCCCTATGACAGCTGAAGCTTTCTTT.